This T cell receptor (beta chain) was captured by sequencing in a study of monozygotic twins with inflammatory bowel disease. For every sample, eight separate reactions were used to make cDNA. TCRdb derives one entry per CDR3 protein from the 5' RACE reads, leaving out DNA. The sample holds around 450,000 distinct CDR3 sequences. For this clonotype: Antigen: not known.

CDR3 length: 14 amino acids. Germline CDR1 is GTSNPN and CDR2 is SVGIG (reference sequence). Study-wide results and limits: Between concordant and discordant twins, repertoire similarity failed to differ, a result that limited power may explain. Those with IBD had lower TCRbeta diversity (inverse Simpson) than their healthy co-twins did. Resolution of different T cell subtypes was not achieved.

This receptor was identified in a human donor with ulcerative colitis or Crohn's disease, or a healthy co-twin of an affected twin (not recorded which). The sample consisted of blood. J is TRBJ2-7 and V is TRBV30; TCRdb designates TRBD1, a call that cannot be tested without DNA. This chain's CDR3 is CAWSTGVGTSEQYF. The complete variable domain, with remaining parts taken from reference TRBV30 and TRBJ2-7, reads SQTIHQWPATLVQPVGSPLSLECTVEGTSNPNLYWYRQAAGRGLQLLFYSVGIGQISSEVPQNLSASRPQDRQFILSSKKLLLSDSGFYLCAWSTGVGTSEQYFGPGTRLTVT.